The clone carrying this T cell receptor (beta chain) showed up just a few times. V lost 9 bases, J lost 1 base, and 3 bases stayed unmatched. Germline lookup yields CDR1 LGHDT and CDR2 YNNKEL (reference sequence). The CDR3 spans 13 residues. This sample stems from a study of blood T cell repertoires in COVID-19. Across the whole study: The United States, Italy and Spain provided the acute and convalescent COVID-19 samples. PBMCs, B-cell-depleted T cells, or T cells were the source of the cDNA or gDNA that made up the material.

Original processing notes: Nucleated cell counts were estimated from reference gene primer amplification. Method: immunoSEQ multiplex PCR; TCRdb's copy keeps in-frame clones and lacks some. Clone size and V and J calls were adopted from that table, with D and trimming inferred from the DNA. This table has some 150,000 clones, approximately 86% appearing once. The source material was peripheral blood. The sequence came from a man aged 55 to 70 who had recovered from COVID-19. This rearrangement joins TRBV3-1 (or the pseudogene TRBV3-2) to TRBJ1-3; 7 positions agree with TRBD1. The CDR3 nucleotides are TGTGCCAGTGTGACAGGGTCTGGAAACACCATATATTTT. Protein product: CASVTGSGNTIYF.